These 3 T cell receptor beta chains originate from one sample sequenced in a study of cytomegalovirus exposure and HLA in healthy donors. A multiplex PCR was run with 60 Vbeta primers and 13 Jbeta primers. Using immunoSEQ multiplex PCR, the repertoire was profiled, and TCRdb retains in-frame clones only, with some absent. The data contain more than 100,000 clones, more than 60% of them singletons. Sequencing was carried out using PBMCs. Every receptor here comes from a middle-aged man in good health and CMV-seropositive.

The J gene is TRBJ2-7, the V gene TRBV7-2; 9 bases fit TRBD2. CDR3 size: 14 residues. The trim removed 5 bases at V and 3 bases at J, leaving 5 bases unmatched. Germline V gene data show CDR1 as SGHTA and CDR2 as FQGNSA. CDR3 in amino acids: CASSPLAGVYEQYF. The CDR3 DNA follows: TGTGCCAGCAGCCCCTTAGCGGGGGTCTACGAGCAGTACTTC.

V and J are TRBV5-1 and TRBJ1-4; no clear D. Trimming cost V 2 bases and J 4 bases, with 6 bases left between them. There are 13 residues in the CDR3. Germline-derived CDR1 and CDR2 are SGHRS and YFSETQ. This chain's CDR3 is CASSFSSNEKLFF. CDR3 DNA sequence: TGCGCCAGCAGCTTCTCCAGTAATGAAAAACTGTTTTTT.

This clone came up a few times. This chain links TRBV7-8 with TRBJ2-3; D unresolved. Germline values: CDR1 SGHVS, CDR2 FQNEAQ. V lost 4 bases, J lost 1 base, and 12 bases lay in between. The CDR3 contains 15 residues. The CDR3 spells CASSSTNIGTDTQYF. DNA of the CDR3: TGTGCCAGCAGCTCCACAAATATTGGCACAGATACGCAGTATTTT.